This note documents a single T cell receptor beta chain sequence. Its antigen is currently unknown. TCRdb's table, derived via immunoSEQ multiplex PCR, lists solely in-frame clones and lacks some. In the table there are roughly 100,000 clones, about four fifths of which are singletons. This sample is drawn from a study of T cell responses to AZD1222 COVID-19 vaccine. On the study more broadly: Second-dose intervals of approximately 4 or approximately 12 weeks were pooled. General study findings and limits: Researchers took repertoire samples only after the peak T cell response had come. The study identified only six AZD1222 recipients as seropositive at baseline. Two AZD1222 administrations were followed by greater Spike-specific TCR breadth and depth.

The specimen was peripheral blood, collected on day 0 of AZD1222 vaccination. The origin of this receptor is an adult in good health.

The CDR3 DNA sequence: TGTGCCTGGAGTGTTAACGCACGGAATTCCCTCCACTTT. Its protein product is CAWSVNARNSLHF. The rearrangement joins TRBV30 to TRBJ1-6, with no clear D. The ends were cut back, 0 bases at V and 14 bases at J, with 14 bases in the middle. The CDR3 length is 13 residues. Germline V gene data show CDR1 as GTSNPN and CDR2 as SVGIG (reference sequence).